A selection of T cell receptor beta chains follows, all from one sample in a study of shared clonotypes between healthy human individuals. TCRdb's table, derived via immunoSEQ multiplex PCR, lists solely in-frame clones and lacks some. Among hundreds of thousands of clones listed, roughly 84% were seen once. What was sequenced was memory CD8+ T cells sorted from blood. These receptors came from a man aged 18 to 29 in good health. Each CDR3 is given with its conserved first and last residue. Each record gives: J gene, V gene, CDR3 protein.

j_gene: TRBJ1-2
v_gene: TRBV27
CDR3aa: CASSSSKSAYGYTF

j_gene: TRBJ2-5
v_gene: TRBV27
CDR3aa: CASSLLGSETQYF

j_gene: TRBJ2-4
v_gene: TRBV11-2
CDR3aa: CASSLGRTGINIQYF

j_gene: TRBJ2-5
v_gene: TRBV15
CDR3aa: CATSRGEVRREETQYF

j_gene: TRBJ2-7
v_gene: TRBV2
CDR3aa: CASRGGDTYEQYF

j_gene: TRBJ2-7
v_gene: TRBV7-8
CDR3aa: CASSSRLAGGVLEQYF

j_gene: TRBJ2-7
v_gene: TRBV6-1
CDR3aa: CASSEGVAPPYEQYF

j_gene: TRBJ2-1
v_gene: TRBV30
CDR3aa: CAWSHGGHEQFF

j_gene: TRBJ2-1
v_gene: TRBV2
CDR3aa: CASSEPGLAGEDEQFF

j_gene: TRBJ2-7
v_gene: TRBV5-4
CDR3aa: CASSLGGGLGYEQYF

j_gene: TRBJ2-1
v_gene: TRBV12-5
CDR3aa: CASGLVGQAYNEQFF

j_gene: TRBJ1-2
v_gene: TRBV9
CDR3aa: CASSVEGVGGYGYTF

j_gene: TRBJ1-2
v_gene: TRBV6-5
CDR3aa: CASSYSPRQGARGYTF

j_gene: TRBJ1-4
v_gene: TRBV29-1
CDR3aa: CSVGGRPFGGTNEKLFF

j_gene: TRBJ2-1
v_gene: TRBV7-8
CDR3aa: CASSLLQGSSYNEQFF

j_gene: TRBJ2-7
v_gene: TRBV6-1
CDR3aa: CASSEDRGYEQYF

j_gene: TRBJ1-1
v_gene: TRBV9
CDR3aa: CASSVAGTDEREAFF

j_gene: TRBJ2-7
v_gene: TRBV5-1
CDR3aa: CASSLVWPGYEQYF

j_gene: TRBJ2-1
v_gene: TRBV19
CDR3aa: CASSFVGTSDYNEQFF

j_gene: TRBJ1-1
v_gene: TRBV29-1
CDR3aa: CSVLSTERDTEAFF

j_gene: TRBJ2-1
v_gene: TRBV9
CDR3aa: CASSGIAVSSYNEQFF

j_gene: TRBJ2-2
v_gene: TRBV4-1
CDR3aa: CASSQDRLVLNTGELFF

j_gene: TRBJ2-3
v_gene: TRBV27
CDR3aa: CASSSGLADPTDTQYF

j_gene: TRBJ2-6
v_gene: TRBV27
CDR3aa: CASSLYLSGANVLTF

j_gene: TRBJ1-1
v_gene: TRBV27
CDR3aa: CASSNGMNTEAFF

j_gene: TRBJ2-7
v_gene: TRBV7-9
CDR3aa: CASSGGHLSYEQYF

j_gene: TRBJ2-3
v_gene: TRBV6-6
CDR3aa: CASSYGGPTDTQYF

j_gene: TRBJ2-3
v_gene: TRBV9
CDR3aa: CASSLGGLAGTDTQYF

j_gene: TRBJ2-7
v_gene: TRBV11-2
CDR3aa: CASTLRASETYEQYF

j_gene: TRBJ1-4
v_gene: TRBV4-2
CDR3aa: CASSQFTGLTEKLFF

j_gene: TRBJ2-2
v_gene: TRBV6-1
CDR3aa: CASSASARNTGELFF

j_gene: TRBJ2-1
v_gene: TRBV6-1
CDR3aa: CASSALGRHEQFF

j_gene: TRBJ2-3
v_gene: TRBV5-1
CDR3aa: CASSKGLAADTQYF

j_gene: TRBJ2-1
v_gene: TRBV5-4
CDR3aa: CASSLFGGMEQFF

j_gene: TRBJ2-2
v_gene: TRBV29-1
CDR3aa: CSVDSYTGELFF

j_gene: TRBJ2-3
v_gene: TRBV15
CDR3aa: CATSRVGLAGGPTDTQYF

j_gene: TRBJ2-1
v_gene: TRBV30
CDR3aa: CARGSSGLYNEQFF

j_gene: TRBJ2-3
v_gene: TRBV9
CDR3aa: CASSAGGAGTDTQYF

j_gene: TRBJ1-6
v_gene: TRBV13
CDR3aa: CASRDLGQEGSPLHF

j_gene: TRBJ2-7
v_gene: TRBV13
CDR3aa: CASSLDRAYEQYF

j_gene: TRBJ1-2
v_gene: TRBV5-8
CDR3aa: CASSGPRPLGNGYTF

j_gene: TRBJ1-1
v_gene: TRBV30
CDR3aa: CAWSLDRGEAFF

j_gene: TRBJ2-7
v_gene: TRBV20-1
CDR3aa: CSARGPYEQYF

j_gene: TRBJ2-5
v_gene: TRBV5-6
CDR3aa: CASSFYGDQETQYF

j_gene: TRBJ2-7
v_gene: TRBV7-9
CDR3aa: CASSFSDSYEQYF

j_gene: TRBJ2-1
v_gene: TRBV4-1
CDR3aa: CASSPSSGGAGFYEQFF

j_gene: TRBJ2-7
v_gene: TRBV4-1
CDR3aa: CASSWGVPYEQYF

j_gene: TRBJ2-7
v_gene: TRBV5-4
CDR3aa: CASSYSGGGDEQYF

j_gene: TRBJ2-5
v_gene: TRBV25-1
CDR3aa: CASSDLGLAGGQETQYF

j_gene: TRBJ2-7
v_gene: TRBV4-3
CDR3aa: CASSQVGPSGIREQYF

j_gene: TRBJ1-5
v_gene: TRBV7-9
CDR3aa: CASSTGSVSNQPQHF

j_gene: TRBJ2-3
v_gene: TRBV28
CDR3aa: CASSLPSDGRDTQYF